These 25 T cell receptor beta chains came from one sample sequenced in a study of blood T cell repertoires in COVID-19. Method: immunoSEQ multiplex PCR; TCRdb's copy keeps in-frame clones and lacks some. The table shows 140,000 to 150,000 clones, with around three quarters occurring only once. Sequencing used peripheral blood. These receptors were collected from a man aged 45-60 years with active or convalescent COVID-19.

This chain connects TRBV4-1 to TRBJ1-2; TRBD1 agrees at 7 bases. The ends lost 3 bases at V and 4 bases at J; junction bases unmatched: 8. CDR1 and CDR2 (germline): MGHRA, YSYEKL. The CDR3 sequence is 15 residues long. In nucleotides, the CDR3 is TGCGCCAGCAGCCACCCCGGGGGACAGTTCTATGGCTACACCTTC. Amino acid sequence: CASSHPGGQFYGYTF.

This rearrangement joins TRBV28 to TRBJ1-4, with a possible D match to TRBD1 (5 bases). Germline-derived CDR1 and CDR2 are MDHEN and SYDVKM. The CDR3 consists of 15 residues. V dropped 6 bases and J dropped 6 bases, with 17 bases sitting between them. CDR3: CASSAQGRGYEKLFF. The CDR3 DNA sequence: TGTGCCAGCAGCGCTCAGGGACGGGGGTATGAAAAACTGTTTTTT. The whole variable domain, remainder taken from reference TRBV28 and TRBJ1-4, is DVKVTQSSRYLVKRTGEKVFLECVQDMDHENMFWYRQDPGLGLRLIYFSYDVKMKEKGDIPEGYSVSREKKERFSLILESASTNQTSMYLCASSAQGRGYEKLFFGSGTQLSVL.

The chain has TRBV6-5 and TRBJ2-7; tentative D call: TRBD2 (6 bases). The V end lost 0 bases, the J end lost 4 bases, and 16 bases lay between the germline ends. Germline V lookup: CDR1 MNHEY, CDR2 SVGAGI. The CDR3 loop spans 16 amino acids. The CDR3 region is CASSYSLAGTGYEQYF. The DNA of the CDR3 is TGTGCCAGCAGTTACTCCCTGGCGGGAACGGGATACGAGCAGTACTTC.

In its sample, this clone was seen a few times. The V gene is TRBV2, the J gene TRBJ1-2; D not certain. Germline CDR1 and CDR2: SNHLY and FYNNEI. Trimming took 0 bases from V and 4 from J, leaving 9 bases between them. The CDR3 extends over 14 amino acids. CDR3 protein: CASSEAEVLYGYTF. The CDR3 nucleotides read TGTGCCAGCAGTGAAGCGGAGGTCCTCTATGGCTACACCTTC.

The chain uses TRBV7-8 and TRBJ1-1; D is uncertain. Trimming pared 3 bases from V and 7 bases from J, leaving 9 bases between. CDR1 SGHVS and CDR2 FQNEAQ come from the germline V gene. The CDR3 is made up of 12 amino acids. The CDR3 protein is CASSFGPYEAFF. CDR3 bases: TGTGCCAGCAGCTTCGGTCCATATGAAGCTTTCTTT. Full variable domain (missing parts from reference TRBV7-8 and TRBJ1-1): GAGVSQSPRYKVAKRGQDVALRCDPISGHVSLFWYQQALGQGPEFLTYFQNEAQLDKSGLPSDRFFAERPEGSVSTLKIQRTQQEDSAVYLCASSFGPYEAFFGQGTRLTVV.

V gene TRBV29-1 combines with J gene TRBJ2-7; D remains unclear. Germline V gene sequence: CDR1 SQVTM, CDR2 ANQGSEA. CDR3 size: 12 residues. V lost 3 bases to trimming and J lost 1 base, with 7 bases between them. DNA for the CDR3: TGCAGCGTTGAGCAGGAATCCTACGAGCAGTACTTC. Translation: CSVEQESYEQYF.

In this sample, this clone turned up a few times. The chain couples TRBV7-3 to TRBJ1-1; a possible D gene is TRBD1 (5 bases). The germline V gene has CDR1 SGHTA and CDR2 FQGTGA. The V end lost 3 bases, the J end lost 5 bases, and 16 bases lay between the germline ends. The CDR3 consists of 15 residues. The DNA of the CDR3 is TGTGCCAGCAGCTTCGGAGTGTATGGGGCGACTGAAGCTTTCTTT. Amino acids: CASSFGVYGATEAFF.

The chain recombines TRBV18 with TRBJ2-5, with 8 bases matching TRBD1. Germline CDR1 is KGHSH and CDR2 is LQKENI. Losses at the gene ends were 8 bases for V and 1 base for J; bases not matched to a gene: 12. This CDR3 contains 16 residues. Here the CDR3 reads CASPIGQGLSQETQYF. CDR3 nucleotides: TGTGCCAGCCCAATCGGACAGGGTTTGTCCCAAGAGACCCAGTACTTC. Full variable domain (remainder filled in from reference TRBV18 and TRBJ2-5): NAGVMQNPRHLVRRRGQEARLRCSPMKGHSHVYWYRQLPEEGLKFMVYLQKENIIDESGMPKERFSAEFPKEGPSILRIQQVVRGDSAAYFCASPIGQGLSQETQYFGPGTRLLVL.

The rearrangement links TRBV19 to TRBJ2-7, with TRBD1 matching 7 bases. CDR3 length: 15 amino acids. Germline assignment: CDR1 LNHDA and CDR2 SQIVND (reference sequence). J lost 3 bases, V lost 3 bases, and 8 bases had no gene match. The CDR3 bases are TGTGCCAGTAGTATTAGAGGACAGGATTACTACGAGCAGTACTTC. Translated: CASSIRGQDYYEQYF.

The chain recombines TRBV4-1 with TRBJ1-2; 9 nucleotides line up with TRBD1. This CDR3 has 15 amino acids. Germline V gene data show CDR1 as MGHRA and CDR2 as YSYEKL. The V gene end was trimmed by 1 base and the J gene end by 8 bases; junction bases not matched to a gene: 8. Here the CDR3 DNA reads TGCGCCAGCAGCCAAGGGGAAACAGGGGGCGAGGGCTACACCTTC. This sequence encodes CASSQGETGGEGYTF.

This clone was detected many times. The genes are TRBV23-1 and TRBJ2-1, with TRBD1 matching 7 bases. TRBV23-1 is noted as an ORF with a role that remains uncertain. After removal of 0 bases from V and 3 bases from J, the junction contained 5 bases not matched to a gene. This CDR3 has 16 amino acids. CDR3 nucleotide sequence: TGCGCCAGCAGTCAATCAGGGACAGTTCGCTACAATGAGCAGTTCTTC. It translates to CASSQSGTVRYNEQFF.

The chain recombines TRBV7-9 with TRBJ2-2; D perhaps matches TRBD2 (7 bases). The germline V gene encodes CDR1 SEHNR and CDR2 FQNEAQ (reference sequence). This CDR3 is built from 16 residues. Trimming stripped 6 bases from V and 3 bases from J, with 17 bases between. The DNA for the CDR3 is TGTGCCAGCAGTCAAACTCGGGGGGCGGACACCGGGGAGCTGTTTTTT. It translates to CASSQTRGADTGELFF.

The CDR3 sequence is CASSLSSFGENEQFF. In DNA, the CDR3 is TGTGCCAGCAGTCTTTCAAGCTTTGGAGAGAATGAGCAGTTCTTC. The chain carries TRBV6-5 and TRBJ2-1; D uncertain. Germline-derived CDR1 and CDR2 are MNHEY and SVGAGI. This CDR3 is 15 amino acids long. Trimming stripped 5 bases from V and 7 bases from J, with 18 bases between.

A few counts support this clone. The rearrangement uses TRBV27 and TRBJ1-6, with D possibly matching TRBD1 (6 bases). In germline, CDR1 is MNHEY, CDR2 SMNVEV (reference sequence). The CDR3 covers 15 residues. Trimming left V 0 bases short and J 6 bases short, with 9 bases between. The CDR3 spells CASSLSFRGNSPLHF. As DNA, the CDR3 is TGTGCCAGCAGTTTATCGTTCAGGGGTAATTCACCCCTCCACTTT.

This CDR3 is CASSVIGGTDTQYF. The CDR3 DNA follows: TGTGCCAGCAGCGTGATCGGGGGCACAGATACGCAGTATTTT. This chain connects TRBV9 to TRBJ2-3, with D possibly being TRBD2 (5 bases). The V gene lost 2 bases and the J gene lost 1 base, with 8 bases spanning the gap. Per the germline V gene, CDR1 is SGDLS and CDR2 is YYNGEE. The CDR3 sequence is 14 residues long.

The chain has TRBV28 and TRBJ2-5; TRBD1 matches 10 bases. After removal of 5 bases from V and 5 bases from J, the junction contained 14 bases not matched to a gene. This CDR3 contains 17 residues. Germline loops: CDR1 MDHEN, CDR2 SYDVKM. CDR3 nucleotide sequence: TGTGCCAGCAGTCAAAAACCGGGACAGGGGTCTGGTGAGACCCAGTACTTC. Translated, it gives CASSQKPGQGSGETQYF.

The chain joins TRBV3-1 (or the pseudogene TRBV3-2) to TRBJ1-3; TRBD1 matches 12 bases. Germline V gives CDR1 LGHDT, CDR2 YNNKEL (reference sequence). V was clipped by 0 bases and J by 4 bases; unmatched bases: 7. CDR3 length: 18 residues. CDR3 in amino acids: CASSQDLGQGAPGNTIYF. The DNA of the CDR3 is TGTGCCAGCAGCCAAGATCTGGGACAGGGGGCGCCCGGAAACACCATATATTTT.

V is TRBV2 and J is TRBJ2-1; 7 bases match TRBD2. The CDR3 has 15 amino acids. CDR1 SNHLY and CDR2 FYNNEI come from the germline V gene. Unmatched junction bases numbered 5, after V lost 6 bases and J lost 0 bases. CDR3 in amino acids: CASRKRDYSYNEQFF. The DNA for the CDR3 is TGTGCCAGCAGGAAGCGGGACTACTCCTACAATGAGCAGTTCTTC.

The V call is TRBV4-1, the J call TRBJ2-5, with 13 nucleotides matching TRBD2. This CDR3 has 19 residues. Germline V gene data show CDR1 as MGHRA and CDR2 as YSYEKL. Losses at the gene ends were 0 bases for V and 5 bases for J; bases not matched to a gene: 12. The CDR3 DNA sequence: TGCGCCAGCAGCCAAGAACGGGGCACTAGCGGGAGGGCCTGGGAGACCCAGTACTTC. The encoded protein is CASSQERGTSGRAWETQYF.

This chain uses TRBV19 with TRBJ1-5, with TRBD1 matching over 10 bases. The CDR3 contains 13 residues. V lost 8 bases, J lost 7 bases, and 5 bases stayed unmatched. Germline V gene lookup returns CDR1 LNHDA and CDR2 SQIVND (reference sequence). CDR3 coding DNA: TGTGCCAGTGACAGGGGGCGAGGACAGCCCCAGCATTTT. Its translation: CASDRGRGQPQHF.

The chain uses TRBV4-1 and TRBJ1-1; D not resolved. The germline CDR1 and CDR2 sequences are MGHRA and YSYEKL. V lost 3 bases, J lost 3 bases, and 5 bases lay in between. The CDR3 runs to 12 residues. The CDR3 sequence is CASSHPYTEAFF. CDR3 in DNA: TGCGCCAGCAGCCATCCCTACACTGAAGCTTTCTTT.

This clone was counted only a few times. V gene TRBV19 combines with J gene TRBJ1-2; 8 positions agree with TRBD1. From germline, CDR1 is LNHDA and CDR2 SQIVND (reference sequence). After removal of 5 bases from V and 6 bases from J, the junction contained 11 bases not matched to a gene. The CDR3 loop spans 15 amino acids. CDR3 sequence reads: CASSAGGGQGDGYTF. The CDR3 DNA reads as TGTGCCAGTAGTGCTGGCGGAGGACAGGGCGATGGCTACACCTTC.

The chain is built from TRBV28 and TRBJ1-2; possible D gene TRBD1, 5 bases. This CDR3 has 15 amino acids. Between the trimmed V and J ends, which lost 1 base and 5 bases, there was a span of 14 bases. Germline CDR1 is MDHEN and CDR2 is SYDVKM. Here the CDR3 DNA reads TGTGCCAGCAGTTTATTGTCCGGGGCGGGGTATGGCTACACCTTC. Residues: CASSLLSGAGYGYTF.

This clone was detected a few times. This chain links TRBV4-1 with TRBJ1-5, with D perhaps TRBD1 (5 bases). CDR1 and CDR2 (germline): MGHRA, YSYEKL. V lost 4 bases, J lost 0 bases, and 13 bases lay in between. This CDR3 has 16 amino acids. The CDR3 reads CASSRGRGDSNQPQHF. CDR3 sequence (DNA): TGCGCCAGCAGCCGCGGACGGGGGGATAGCAATCAGCCCCAGCATTTT.

The chain has TRBV9 and TRBJ2-3; 10 positions match TRBD1. Germline V CDR1 and CDR2: SGDLS, YYNGEE. The CDR3 covers 16 residues. Unmatched junction bases numbered 10, after V lost 4 bases and J lost 5 bases. The CDR3 DNA follows: TGTGCCAGCAGCCCAACTGGGGGACAGGGGATAGATACGCAGTATTTT. Protein product: CASSPTGGQGIDTQYF.